This TCR beta chain was profiled in a study of blood T cell repertoires in COVID-19. Per the original methods: Scientists estimated how many nucleated cells there were by amplifying reference gene primers. The data were produced by immunoSEQ multiplex PCR, yet TCRdb's version contains in-frame clones alone and is incomplete. V and J calls and clone size come straight from that table; D and trimming were deduced from the DNA. The sample contains around 250,000 clones, 85% to 90% of which appear only once. V was pared by 5 bases and J by 2 bases, with 16 bases between. This CDR3 comprises 15 residues. CDR1 and CDR2 (germline): SGHNT, YYREEE (reference sequence). Individuals drawn from about 26 US areas were roughly 18 to 95 years old. Allocation to cohorts depended on clinical history reported by the participants. Two negative PCRs, clearance, or symptom resolution had been documented for recovered Cohort 3 donors.

The specimen sequenced was PBMCs or T cells enriched from blood (not recorded which). The source of this sequence is a man younger than 35 who had recovered from COVID-19. The chain is built from TRBV5-4 and TRBJ1-1; D is perhaps TRBD1 (5 bases). CDR3 sequence reads: CASRSGGGFNTEAFF. The CDR3 region has the DNA TGTGCCAGCAGGTCCGGGGGGGGATTTAACACTGAAGCTTTCTTT.